The next 27 T cell receptor beta chains were all read from a single sample in a study of response to subunit inactivated influenza vaccine. TCRdb called the RT-PCR reads again in MiXCR, with one record for every CDR3 protein. Among 550,000 to 800,000 distinct CDR3 sequences, more than 15% were seen once, and the ten largest hold about 9.9%. The starting material was PBMCs from blood, obtained roughly 13 days after vaccination. Receptors were obtained from a man between 45 and 60 years old who received an inactivated influenza vaccine.

The chain employs TRBV7-3 and TRBJ2-1; the match to TRBD1 covers 7 bases. V lost 2 bases and J lost 6; bases outside the gene matches: 7. The CDR3 is 15 residues long. Germline V gene sequence: CDR1 SGHTA, CDR2 FQGTGA. This chain's CDR3 is CASSLLGGNPNEQFF. The CDR3 DNA follows: TGTGCCAGCAGCTTATTAGGGGGCAACCCCAATGAGCAGTTCTTC.

The chain is built from TRBV18 and TRBJ2-2; 9 bases agree with TRBD1. V shed 6 bases, J shed 4 bases, and the junction held 9 bases outside the gene matches. Germline-derived CDR1 and CDR2 are KGHSH and LQKENI. The CDR3 covers 16 residues. CDR3 protein: CASSTSGTGPTGELFF. In DNA form, the CDR3 reads TGTGCCAGCTCCACGTCCGGGACAGGGCCCACCGGGGAGCTGTTTTTT.

This clonotype appeared many times. V is TRBV20-1 and J is TRBJ2-1; weak D call: TRBD1 (6 bases). V was shortened by 6 bases and J by 4 bases, with 13 bases between the two germline ends. Germline V gene data show CDR1 as DFQATT and CDR2 as SNEGSKA (reference sequence). This CDR3 spans 13 amino acids. The CDR3 DNA is TGCAGTGCCAAAACTGGACAGTACAATGAGCAGTTCTTC. This sequence encodes CSAKTGQYNEQFF.

This clonotype was seen a few times. The chain carries TRBV7-6 and TRBJ2-7; 11 nucleotides line up with TRBD1. The CDR3 loop spans 17 amino acids. V lost 0 bases to trimming and J lost 3 bases; unmatched junction nucleotides: 7. From germline, CDR1 is SGHVS and CDR2 FNYEAQ. The CDR3 loop is CASSLASPGTGGYEQYF. CDR3 coding DNA: TGTGCCAGCAGCTTAGCTAGTCCCGGGACAGGGGGCTACGAGCAGTACTTC.

This clonotype was picked up a small number of times. The genes are TRBV20-1 and TRBJ2-1; 12 bases are a match to TRBD2. The germline V gene has CDR1 DFQATT and CDR2 SNEGSKA (reference sequence). The ends lost 7 bases at V and 6 bases at J; junction bases unmatched: 13. CDR3 length equals 16 residues. CDR3 DNA: TGCAGTGTGAATCCAATTGGACTAGCGGGATTCAATGAGCAGTTCTTC. It is translated as CSVNPIGLAGFNEQFF.

This clonotype was detected only a few times. The CDR3 spells CASSQDRAVGTQYF. DNA for the CDR3: TGTGCCAGCAGCCAGGACAGGGCGGTGGGGACCCAGTACTTC. The chain couples TRBV14 to TRBJ2-5; 8 nucleotides align to TRBD1. The V gene's germline CDR1 is SGHDN and CDR2 FVKESK. The CDR3 is made up of 14 amino acids. Unmatched junction bases numbered 7, after V lost 3 bases and J lost 7 bases. Using reference TRBV14 and TRBJ2-5 for the parts outside the CDR3, the full variable domain is EAGVTQFPSHSVIEKGQTVTLRCDPISGHDNLYWYRRVMGKEIKFLLHFVKESKQDESGMPNNRFLAERTGGTYSTLKVQPAELEDSGVYFCASSQDRAVGTQYFGPGTRLLVL.

This clonotype was recorded at least ten times. This sequence joins TRBV4-1 and TRBJ2-7; D is unresolved. V lost 5 bases and J 2 bases, leaving 13 bases between the germline ends. The length of the CDR3 is 14 residues. The germline gives CDR1 MGHRA, CDR2 YSYEKL. The CDR3 loop reads CASSSYERAYEQYF. The CDR3 bases are TGCGCCAGCAGCTCATACGAACGCGCCTACGAGCAGTACTTC.

This clonotype was seen a few times. V and J are TRBV4-3 and TRBJ1-1; TRBD1 agrees at 8 bases. The CDR3 totals 13 residues. Unmatched junction bases numbered 7, after V lost 1 base and J lost 12 bases. From germline, CDR1 is LGHNA and CDR2 YSLEER. The CDR3 loop is CASSQALQGETFF. In nucleotides, the CDR3 is TGCGCCAGCAGCCAAGCACTACAGGGGGAAACTTTCTTT.

The chain combines TRBV12-3 or TRBV12-4 with TRBJ1-1; D is uncertain. Trimming removed 5 bases at V and 1 base at J, with 11 bases between. The CDR3 consists of 14 residues. The CDR3 DNA is TGTGCCAGCAGTCAGATTCACGAGAACACTGAAGCTTTCTTT. Protein: CASSQIHENTEAFF.

This clonotype occurred a few times. This rearrangement joins TRBV5-1 to TRBJ2-2; no clear D. The CDR3 has 13 amino acids. Germline V lookup: CDR1 SGHRS, CDR2 YFSETQ. The germline V and J ends were trimmed by 0 bases and 6 bases, with 6 bases remaining between them. The CDR3 coding sequence is TGCGCCAGCAGCTTGGGGACGCCCGGGGAGCTGTTTTTT. It codes for CASSLGTPGELFF.

This clonotype showed up just a few times. This chain connects TRBV4-3 to TRBJ2-1, with 12 positions matching TRBD1. The CDR3 has 17 residues. From germline, CDR1 is LGHNA and CDR2 YSLEER. Germline trimming cut 4 bases from V and 7 bases from J; bases unmatched to any gene: 11. The CDR3 DNA is TGCGCCAGCAGCCGAGAACGGGGACAGGGGGCCTTAAATGAGCAGTTCTTC. Amino acids: CASSRERGQGALNEQFF.

As to this clonotype: The junction differs from germline at one of its ends, possibly a read error. V is TRBV28 and J is TRBJ2-7, with D hard to call. CDR3 length: 13 residues. Germline V gives CDR1 MDHEN, CDR2 SYDVKM. The CDR3: CASSWAARIHTAF. The CDR3 region has the DNA TGTGCCAGCAGTTGGGCAGCCCGGATCCATACCGCTTTC. Complete variable domain (other parts from reference TRBV28 and TRBJ2-7): DVKVTQSSRYLVKRTGEKVFLECVQDMDHENMFWYRQDPGLGLRLIYFSYDVKMKEKGDIPEGYSVSREKKERFSLILESASTNQTSMYLCASSWAARIHTAFGPGTRLTVT.

This clonotype appeared many times. V is TRBV28 and J is TRBJ1-5; D is ambiguous. V lost 5 bases and J 0 bases, leaving 5 bases between the germline ends. Germline-derived CDR1 and CDR2 are MDHEN and SYDVKM. The CDR3 sequence is 13 residues long. CDR3 DNA: TGTGCCAGCAGTCCTGATAGCAATCAGCCCCAGCATTTT. Translated: CASSPDSNQPQHF.

This chain joins TRBV14 and TRBJ2-5; D remains ambiguous. In germline, CDR1 is SGHDN, CDR2 FVKESK. This CDR3 is built from 12 residues. V was shortened by 2 bases and J by 13 bases, with 14 bases between the two germline ends. This CDR3 reads CASSQNPAAWYF. CDR3 coding DNA: TGTGCCAGCAGCCAAAATCCGGCGGCATGGTACTTC.

The chain carries TRBV19 and TRBJ2-7; D gene ambiguous. The CDR3 extends over 14 amino acids. Trimming pared 5 bases from V and 2 bases from J, leaving 13 bases between. Germline V lookup: CDR1 LNHDA, CDR2 SQIVND (reference sequence). CDR3 in DNA: TGTGCCAGTAGTTCCAGACACCTAGCCTACGAGCAGTACTTC. It yields the protein CASSSRHLAYEQYF.

CDR3 bases: TGTGCCAGCAGCGTAGCGGGGAGCAGCTCTGGGGAGCAGTACTTC. Translation: CASSVAGSSSGEQYF. V usage is TRBV9 and J usage is TRBJ2-7; D may be TRBD2 (5 bases). CDR1 and CDR2 from the germline V gene are SGDLS and YYNGEE. This CDR3 region has 15 residues. V gave up 0 bases and J gave up 7 bases, with 17 bases separating them. The entire variable domain, with the rest obtained from reference TRBV9 and TRBJ2-7, is as follows: DSGVTQTPKHLITATGQRVTLRCSPRSGDLSVYWYQQSLDQGLQFLIQYYNGEERAKGNILERFSAQQFPDLHSELNLSSLELGDSALYFCASSVAGSSSGEQYFGPGTRLTVT.

The genes are TRBV6-1 and TRBJ2-1; D may correspond to TRBD1 or TRBD2 (5 bases each). The V and J ends lost 8 bases and 5 bases respectively, with 19 bases between them. This CDR3 contains 15 residues. CDR1 and CDR2 (germline): MNHNS, SASEGT. The CDR3: CASFSPRGGNNEQFF. CDR3 coding DNA: TGTGCCAGCTTCAGCCCACGTGGGGGTAACAATGAGCAGTTCTTC.

The rearrangement joins TRBV29-1 to TRBJ1-1, with D hard to call. The germline V and J ends were trimmed by 7 bases and 3 bases, with 15 bases remaining between them. Germline V gene lookup returns CDR1 SQVTM and CDR2 ANQGSEA. The CDR3 is made up of 13 amino acids. This chain's CDR3 is CSGEEPADTEAFF. DNA of the CDR3: TGCAGCGGTGAGGAACCGGCCGACACTGAAGCTTTCTTT. The whole variable domain, filled in from reference TRBV29-1 and TRBJ1-1, reads SAVISQKPSRDICQRGTSLTIQCQVDSQVTMMFWYRQQPGQSLTLIATANQGSEATYESGFVIDKFPISRPNLTFSTLTVSNMSPEDSSIYLCSGEEPADTEAFFGQGTRLTVV.

The gene calls are TRBV12-3 or TRBV12-4 and TRBJ1-1; 7 bases are a match to TRBD1. V lost 4 bases to trimming and J lost 4 bases; unmatched junction nucleotides: 3. CDR3 length equals 13 residues. The CDR3 DNA is TGTGCCAGCAGTTACAGGGGAACCACTGAAGCTTTCTTT. Residues: CASSYRGTTEAFF.

This chain links TRBV12-3 or TRBV12-4 with TRBJ2-4; D remains unclear. The CDR3 is 15 residues long. V gave up 3 bases and J gave up 0 bases, with 9 bases separating them. The CDR3 DNA reads as TGTGCCAGCAGTTTGGCCGTCCTAGCCAAAAACATTCAGTACTTC. It translates to CASSLAVLAKNIQYF.

This clonotype was observed many times. The chain employs TRBV7-6 and TRBJ2-3; D gene unclear. The germline V and J ends were trimmed by 2 bases and 2 bases, with 11 bases remaining between them. Germline CDR1 and CDR2: SGHVS and FNYEAQ. The CDR3 contains 15 residues. The CDR3 loop is CASSLNPKNTDTQYF. CDR3 bases: TGTGCCAGCAGCTTAAATCCTAAAAACACAGATACGCAGTATTTT. The full variable domain, its missing parts supplied by reference TRBV7-6 and TRBJ2-3, is GAGVSQSPRYKVTKRGQDVALRCDPISGHVSLYWYRQALGQGPEFLTYFNYEAQQDKSGLPNDRFSAERPEGSISTLTIQRTEQRDSAMYRCASSLNPKNTDTQYFGPGTRLTVL.

V gene TRBV20-1 combines with J gene TRBJ1-5; D is perhaps TRBD1 (5 bases). Trimming cost V 3 bases and J 3 bases, with 9 bases left between them. Germline V CDR1 and CDR2: DFQATT, SNEGSKA (reference sequence). There are 13 residues in the CDR3. CDR3 protein: CSASGTDNQPQHF. In nucleotides, the CDR3 is TGCAGTGCTAGCGGGACGGACAATCAGCCCCAGCATTTT.

This clonotype was seen repeatedly, ten times or more. The genes are TRBV5-1 and TRBJ1-1, with D possibly matching TRBD1 (5 bases). Germline loops: CDR1 SGHRS, CDR2 YFSETQ. Trimming pared 0 bases from V and 0 bases from J, leaving 12 bases between. The CDR3 consists of 16 residues. The DNA of the CDR3 is TGCGCCAGCAGCTTGGGCCACACAGGACTGAACACTGAAGCTTTCTTT. It translates to CASSLGHTGLNTEAFF.

The V call is TRBV4-3, the J call TRBJ1-2; D is possibly TRBD1 (6 bases). The CDR3 sequence is 16 residues long. Trimming left V 0 bases short and J 2 bases short, with 13 bases between. Germline V gene sequence: CDR1 LGHNA, CDR2 YSLEER. CDR3: CASSQDLFTGNYGYTF. The CDR3 nucleotides read TGCGCCAGCAGCCAAGATCTTTTTACAGGGAACTATGGCTACACCTTC.

This clonotype was observed many times. The CDR3 bases are TGTGCCAGCAGCGAAATAGCGGGAGGCGGGGAGACCCAGTACTTC. Amino acid sequence: CASSEIAGGGETQYF. This chain connects TRBV9 to TRBJ2-5, with 10 bases matching TRBD2. The CDR3 runs to 15 residues. Germline-derived CDR1 and CDR2 are SGDLS and YYNGEE. Losses at the gene ends were 3 bases for V and 5 bases for J; bases not matched to a gene: 7.

This chain joins TRBV5-1 and TRBJ1-2; the D is unclear. The ends were cut back, 2 bases at V and 0 bases at J, with 14 bases in the middle. Looked up from germline, CDR1 is SGHRS and CDR2 is YFSETQ. The CDR3 has 16 residues. The CDR3 DNA reads TGCGCCAGCAGCTTCACCCGGGTAATAGCTAACTATGGCTACACCTTC. It translates to CASSFTRVIANYGYTF.

This sequence joins TRBV12-3 or TRBV12-4 and TRBJ2-3; 7 nucleotides agree with TRBD2. J lost 2 bases, V lost 4 bases, and 12 bases had no gene match. The CDR3 runs 17 residues. The CDR3 protein is CASSSGGGSLDTDTQYF. In nucleotides, the CDR3 is TGTGCCAGCAGTTCCGGTGGCGGGAGCCTAGACACAGATACGCAGTATTTT.